The subject of this entry is one TCR beta chain. What it binds is not known. The sample is drawn from a study of post-analysis software for immune sequencing data. Study-level findings and limits: The study found TRBV5-6, TRBV5-1 and TRBV20-1 among a few TRBV segments more frequent in patients than controls.

The library was made from cDNA and included unique molecular identifiers. TCRdb ran MiXCR on the PCR reads and lists one entry per CDR3 protein. Of about 500,000 distinct CDR3 sequences listed, 40% to 55% are singletons. The length of the CDR3 is 15 residues. Germline-derived CDR1 and CDR2 are ENHRY and SYGVKD. Trimming took 10 bases from V and 4 from J, leaving 20 bases between them. The source is a girl aged 10-17 years with multiple sclerosis. Source material: blood. The chain carries TRBV10-3 and TRBJ2-1; weak D call: TRBD2 (5 bases). The CDR3 DNA reads TGTGCCACCCGTCTCGAGGGAGTTCGGTACAATGAGCAGTTCTTC. Encoded protein: CATRLEGVRYNEQFF.